These 19 T cell receptor beta chains came from one sample sequenced in a study of beta chain features in type 1 diabetes. Study results and caveats: There was a moderate but significant shortening of TCRB CDR3s in all four CD4+ subsets of Type 1 diabetes patients.

Their target antigens are unknown. The authors reverse transcribed all of the isolated RNA, so sequencing captured expressed TCRB transcripts. Profiled with immunoSEQ multiplex PCR; TCRdb holds only in-frame clones, not every one. The table records under 400,000 clones, roughly an eighth of them present only once. The specimen sequenced was naive CD4+ T cells from blood. These receptors came from a woman aged 18-29 years with type 1 diabetes.

The chain combines TRBV18 with TRBJ1-1; possible D gene TRBD1, 6 bases. The CDR3 length is 14 residues. With 2 bases removed from V and 8 bases from J, the gap between germline ends came to 15 bases. In germline, CDR1 is KGHSH, CDR2 LQKENI. CDR3 sequence reads: CASSPSDGGREAFF. In DNA, the CDR3 is TGTGCCAGCTCACCATCCGACGGGGGGCGAGAAGCTTTCTTT.

This clone was detected only a few times. This chain connects TRBV28 to TRBJ2-1, with D unresolved. Trimming shortened V by 3 bases and J by 9 bases, and 21 bases separated the two germline ends. Looked up from germline, CDR1 is MDHEN and CDR2 is SYDVKM. The CDR3 totals 16 residues. The CDR3 DNA sequence: TGTGCCAGCAGTTTCGCTCTTCTTTGGGCTGTACCTGAGCAGTTCTTC. Amino acids: CASSFALLWAVPEQFF. Full variable domain (rest looked up from reference TRBV28 and TRBJ2-1): DVKVTQSSRYLVKRTGEKVFLECVQDMDHENMFWYRQDPGLGLRLIYFSYDVKMKEKGDIPEGYSVSREKKERFSLILESASTNQTSMYLCASSFALLWAVPEQFFGPGTRLTVL.

This clone was counted a few times. This chain links TRBV30 with TRBJ2-1; the match to TRBD2 covers 12 bases. The germline V gene encodes CDR1 GTSNPN and CDR2 SVGIG (reference sequence). The CDR3 totals 16 residues. With 1 base clipped from V and 4 bases from J, the junction kept 5 bases outside the gene matches. The CDR3 loop reads CAWSEGLAGTYNEQFF. CDR3 sequence (DNA): TGTGCCTGGAGTGAGGGACTAGCGGGTACTTACAATGAGCAGTTCTTC. The full variable domain, with the rest looked up from reference TRBV30 and TRBJ2-1, is SQTIHQWPATLVQPVGSPLSLECTVEGTSNPNLYWYRQAAGRGLQLLFYSVGIGQISSEVPQNLSASRPQDRQFILSSKKLLLSDSGFYLCAWSEGLAGTYNEQFFGPGTRLTVL.

This clone has only a few counts. This sequence joins TRBV19 and TRBJ2-1; perhaps TRBD2 as D (5 bases). The CDR3 covers 14 residues. Trimming cost V 4 bases and J 3 bases, with 10 bases left between them. The V gene's germline CDR1 is LNHDA and CDR2 SQIVND (reference sequence). The chain's CDR3 is CASSTGGSYNEQFF. The CDR3 bases are TGTGCCAGTAGTACTGGTGGGAGCTACAATGAGCAGTTCTTC.

This clone was detected only a few times. The chain recombines TRBV4-3 with TRBJ2-1, with D possibly TRBD2 on 5 matching bases. Looked up from germline, CDR1 is LGHNA and CDR2 is YSLEER. The CDR3 consists of 16 residues. The ends were cut back, 1 base at V and 7 bases at J, with 17 bases in the middle. The CDR3 region is CASSQGLRTGYNEQFF. DNA of the CDR3: TGCGCCAGCAGCCAAGGTCTTCGGACGGGATATAATGAGCAGTTCTTC.

This clone has only a few counts. V is TRBV5-1 and J is TRBJ2-7, with TRBD1 matching 7 bases. Germline V CDR1 and CDR2: SGHRS, YFSETQ. J gave up 4 bases and V 6 bases, and 19 bases lay outside the gene matches. CDR3 length: 17 residues. Written as DNA, the CDR3 is TGCGCCAGCACCGATCTAAAGCAGACAGGGCGTGGATACGAGCAGTACTTC. The encoded protein is CASTDLKQTGRGYEQYF.

This chain connects TRBV2 to TRBJ1-2, with TRBD1 matching 8 bases. V lost 5 bases to trimming and J lost 7 bases; unmatched junction nucleotides: 6. The CDR3 consists of 13 residues. CDR1 is SNHLY and CDR2 is FYNNEI in the germline V gene. For the CDR3, the DNA is TGTGCCAGCAGTACAGGGGGAAGAGCTGGCTACACCTTC. It specifies CASSTGGRAGYTF.

This clone was observed a few times. The rearrangement joins TRBV19 to TRBJ1-2, with TRBD1 matching 8 bases. CDR1 LNHDA and CDR2 SQIVND come from the germline V gene (reference sequence). The CDR3 spans 15 residues. V was clipped by 3 bases and J by 4 bases; unmatched bases: 7. CDR3 protein: CASSIGQGSGYGYTF. The DNA of the CDR3 is TGTGCCAGTAGTATCGGACAGGGCTCCGGCTATGGCTACACCTTC.

This clone was seen a handful of times. This sequence joins TRBV9 and TRBJ2-3; 7 positions match TRBD2. CDR1 SGDLS and CDR2 YYNGEE come from the germline V gene. CDR3 length equals 16 residues. The V gene end was trimmed by 1 base and the J gene end by 0 bases; junction bases not matched to a gene: 5. The CDR3 reads CASSVMVSGSTDTQYF. The CDR3 DNA follows: TGTGCCAGCAGCGTAATGGTTAGCGGGAGCACAGATACGCAGTATTTT.

The V gene is TRBV30, the J gene TRBJ2-7, with 12 bases lining up with TRBD1. Germline V gives CDR1 GTSNPN, CDR2 SVGIG (reference sequence). Trimming took 8 bases from V and 6 from J; bases not matched to a gene: 8. The length of the CDR3 is 13 residues. In DNA form, the CDR3 reads TGTGCCAGCGCCGGGACAGGGGGCCGCGAGCAGTACTTC. Residues: CASAGTGGREQYF.

V is TRBV11-3 and J is TRBJ1-5; possibly TRBD1 for D (6 bases). The CDR3 is 13 amino acids. Trimming stripped 4 bases from V and 6 bases from J, with 10 bases between. Looked up from germline, CDR1 is SGHNT and CDR2 is YENEEA. CDR3 sequence (DNA): TGTGCCAGCAGCTCTACAGGGAGTCAGCCCCAGCATTTT. It codes for CASSSTGSQPQHF.

The rearrangement links TRBV30 to TRBJ1-1; D gene unclear. Between the trimmed V and J ends, which lost 0 bases and 2 bases, there was a span of 7 bases. Per germline, CDR1 GTSNPN and CDR2 SVGIG (reference sequence). The CDR3 is 13 residues long. The CDR3 sequence is CAWSVGINTEAFF. CDR3 nucleotide sequence: TGTGCCTGGAGTGTGGGCATAAACACTGAAGCTTTCTTT.

This clone turned up a few times. V is TRBV10-3 and J is TRBJ2-3; the D gene is possibly TRBD2 (7 bases). Germline loops: CDR1 ENHRY, CDR2 SYGVKD. This CDR3 has 15 amino acids. Trimming cost V 0 bases and J 4 bases, with 11 bases left between them. CDR3 nucleotides: TGTGCCATCAGTGAGTCGGGGGGGGGCGCAGATACGCAGTATTTT. Translation: CAISESGGGADTQYF.

CDR3 sequence reads: CAISFPGLAGAGFRTDTQYF. CDR3 nucleotide sequence: TGTGCCATCAGCTTCCCGGGACTAGCGGGAGCGGGTTTCAGGACAGATACGCAGTATTTT. The chain carries TRBV10-3 and TRBJ2-3; 14 bases match TRBD2. From germline, CDR1 is ENHRY and CDR2 SYGVKD. J gave up 3 bases and V 6 bases, and 17 bases lay outside the gene matches. The length of the CDR3 is 20 residues.

The V call is TRBV4-1, the J call TRBJ2-3; 8 bases are a match to TRBD1. With 3 bases clipped from V and 6 bases from J, the junction kept 2 bases outside the gene matches. Germline loops: CDR1 MGHRA, CDR2 YSYEKL. The CDR3 totals 13 residues. Here the CDR3 reads CASSHRGPDTQYF. The CDR3 bases are TGCGCCAGCAGCCACAGGGGGCCTGATACGCAGTATTTT.

This clone was counted a few times. J is TRBJ1-1 and V is TRBV5-1; 7 nucleotides line up with TRBD1. The CDR3 runs 13 residues. Germline assignment: CDR1 SGHRS and CDR2 YFSETQ. V dropped 4 bases and J dropped 3; count of bases not matched to a gene: 3. CDR3 nucleotide sequence: TGCGCCAGCAGCAGTGACAGGGACACTGAAGCTTTCTTT. It yields the protein CASSSDRDTEAFF.

This clone was detected a few times. This rearrangement joins TRBV5-1 to TRBJ1-2; 7 bases agree with TRBD1. The V gene's germline CDR1 is SGHRS and CDR2 YFSETQ. V shed 0 bases, J shed 4 bases, and the junction held 6 bases outside the gene matches. The length of the CDR3 is 15 residues. The CDR3 sequence is CASSLGQGTVYGYTF. In DNA form, the CDR3 reads TGCGCCAGCAGCTTGGGGCAAGGGACAGTCTATGGCTACACCTTC.

This clone was picked up a small number of times. This chain links TRBV28 with TRBJ1-2; TRBD1 is a possible D gene (6 bases). This CDR3 is 14 amino acids long. V shed 6 bases and J shed 3 bases, with 14 bases lying between them. Per the germline V gene, CDR1 is MDHEN and CDR2 is SYDVKM. CDR3 amino acids: CASRGRRGYYGYTF. The DNA for the CDR3 is TGTGCCAGCAGGGGTCGTAGGGGGTACTATGGCTACACCTTC.

V gene TRBV5-4 combines with J gene TRBJ2-1, with D perhaps matching TRBD2 (5 bases). The CDR3 has 13 residues. The V end lost 4 bases, the J end lost 6 bases, and 11 bases lay between the germline ends. The germline V gene encodes CDR1 SGHNT and CDR2 YYREEE (reference sequence). CDR3: CASSLVAGNEQFF. DNA of the CDR3: TGTGCCAGCAGCCTGGTGGCGGGCAATGAGCAGTTCTTC.